These 13 T cell receptor beta chains share one sample of origin, sequenced in a study of CD8+CD57+ T cells in acquired aplastic anemia. Investigators profiled TCR beta VDJ and CDR3 from genomic DNA template. MiXCR, run by TCRdb on the reads, gives a single entry per CDR3 protein. Of some 150,000 distinct CDR3 sequences in the sample, around 48% were seen once. In patients chosen for sequencing, flow cytometry had shown CD8+CD57+ cell expansion. The specimen was sorted CD4+, CD8+, or CD8+CD57+ T cells (not recorded which) from PBMCs. These receptors were collected from a human donor with aplastic anemia.

This clonotype has ten or more counts. The chain is built from TRBV2 and TRBJ1-1; 7 positions match TRBD1. Trimming at V came to 4 bases and at J to 7 bases, leaving 9 bases not matched to a gene. CDR3 length: 14 residues. Germline CDR1 is SNHLY and CDR2 is FYNNEI. The CDR3, as DNA: TGTGCCAGCAGTGCGAGACAGGGAGCTCTTGAAGCTTTCTTT. Its protein is CASSARQGALEAFF.

This clonotype has ten or more counts. The chain combines TRBV6-1 with TRBJ1-1; tentatively, D is TRBD1 (6 bases). Trimming removed 2 bases at V and 0 bases at J, with 10 bases between. The CDR3 has 15 amino acids. Germline loops: CDR1 MNHNS, CDR2 SASEGT. The CDR3 DNA follows: TGTGCCAGCAGTGAATCATACAGGGTGAACACTGAAGCTTTCTTT. This encodes CASSESYRVNTEAFF.

The J gene is TRBJ1-1, the V gene TRBV7-2; D perhaps matches TRBD1 (5 bases). The CDR3 sequence is 15 residues long. The ends were cut back, 3 bases at V and 1 base at J, with 12 bases in the middle. Germline lookup yields CDR1 SGHTA and CDR2 FQGNSA. CDR3 loop: CASSLAGVGNTEAFF. The CDR3 DNA reads as TGTGCCAGCAGCTTGGCGGGGGTCGGGAACACTGAAGCTTTCTTT.

This clonotype was observed a few times. The chain uses TRBV2 and TRBJ1-4; unclear D gene. The CDR3 consists of 11 residues. Germline V gives CDR1 SNHLY, CDR2 FYNNEI. V was shortened by 7 bases and J by 6 bases, with 6 bases between the two germline ends. The CDR3 bases are TGTGCCAGCAAGAGGGATGAAAAACTGTTTTTT. It is translated as CASKRDEKLFF.

This clonotype was seen many times. CDR3 in amino acids: CASSLAVDGLAGYTF. The CDR3 bases are TGTGCCAGCAGCTTAGCGGTGGACGGACTGGCTGGCTACACCTTC. The chain couples TRBV7-8 to TRBJ1-2; no clear D. V shed 0 bases and J shed 7 bases, with 15 bases lying between them. CDR3 size: 15 residues. Germline CDR1 reads SGHVS; CDR2 reads FQNEAQ.

This clonotype was seen a single time. The chain links TRBV11-1 to TRBJ1-2; 8 bases are shared with TRBD1. Germline values: CDR1 SGHAT, CDR2 FQDESV (reference sequence). The CDR3 extends over 17 amino acids. J lost 3 bases, V lost 5 bases, and 14 bases had no gene match. The CDR3 region has the DNA TGTGCCAGCAGCACACAAACCGGGACAGGTTTGGACTATGGCTACACCTTC. It encodes CASSTQTGTGLDYGYTF.

As regards this clonotype: A read error may produce the germline difference seen at one junction end. The chain recombines TRBV11-2 with TRBJ2-6; D possibly corresponds to TRBD2 (6 bases). Per germline, CDR1 SGHAT and CDR2 FQNNGV. CDR3 length: 16 residues. CDR3 nucleotide sequence: TGTGCCAGCAGCTCGGGAGTTATCTCTGGGGCCAACGTCTTGACTTTC. It codes for CASSSGVISGANVLTF.

With regard to this clonotype: This could be a read error, since a much larger clone is one nucleotide away. No conserved phenylalanine or tryptophan ends this CDR3, so it is likely a read error. This sequence joins TRBV19 and TRBJ2-7; either TRBD1 or TRBD2 may supply D (5 bases each). The germline V gene encodes CDR1 LNHDA and CDR2 SQIVND (reference sequence). The CDR3 is 14 amino acids. The V end lost 9 bases, the J end lost 2 bases, and 17 bases lay between the germline ends. The CDR3 spells CASSPGTQTYEQYL. CDR3 bases: TGTGCCAGCTCACCAGGGACGCAGACCTACGAGCAGTACCTC.

This chain uses TRBV5-1 with TRBJ1-6; the D is unclear. Deletions cut 1 base from V and 8 bases from J, with 16 bases between. CDR1 SGHRS and CDR2 YFSETQ come from the germline V gene. CDR3 length equals 16 residues. CDR3 nucleotide sequence: TGCGCCAGCAGCTTGAGGTTTAGGGCAGAGGATTCACCCCTCCACTTT. This translates into CASSLRFRAEDSPLHF.

The genes are TRBV5-1 and TRBJ1-6; D gene ambiguous. The germline V gene has CDR1 SGHRS and CDR2 YFSETQ. This CDR3 region has 15 residues. V was cut by 0 bases and J by 7 bases, with 11 bases left in between. The DNA of the CDR3 is TGCGCCAGCAGCTTGGGTGTGACGCAGAATTCACCCCTCCACTTT. Translation gives CASSLGVTQNSPLHF.

The rearrangement joins TRBV9 to TRBJ2-1; 13 positions match TRBD2. Trimming took 2 bases from V and 13 from J; bases not matched to a gene: 9. In germline, CDR1 is SGDLS, CDR2 YYNGEE. This CDR3 has 15 amino acids. The CDR3 protein is CASSVETSGGSTQFF. The CDR3 coding sequence is TGTGCCAGCAGCGTCGAGACTAGCGGGGGGTCAACCCAGTTCTTC.

The rearrangement uses TRBV19 and TRBJ2-2; D is uncertain. Germline CDR1 is LNHDA and CDR2 is SQIVND (reference sequence). The CDR3 length is 12 residues. The V end lost 5 bases, the J end lost 7 bases, and 8 bases lay between the germline ends. The CDR3 DNA is TGTGCCAGTAGTTACATTTTCGGGGAGCTGTTTTTT. It yields the protein CASSYIFGELFF.

The table lists this clonotype with many counts. The chain carries TRBV2 and TRBJ1-2; no definite D call. CDR1 SNHLY and CDR2 FYNNEI come from the germline V gene. This CDR3 has 12 amino acids. Trimming shortened V by 6 bases and J by 2 bases, and 7 bases separated the two germline ends. CDR3 sequence (DNA): TGTGCCAGCAGGGACTTAAACTATGGCTACACCTTC. Its protein is CASRDLNYGYTF. The whole variable domain, remainder taken from reference TRBV2 and TRBJ1-2, is EPEVTQTPSHQVTQMGQEVILRCVPISNHLYFYWYRQILGQKVEFLVSFYNNEISEKSEIFDDQFSVERPDGSNFTLKIRSTKLEDSAMYFCASRDLNYGYTFGSGTRLTVV.